This T cell receptor (beta chain) was recovered during a study of cytomegalovirus exposure and HLA in healthy donors listed by TCRdb under 2017. Regarding the study in general: In an earlier analysis of roughly 590 of the donors, 276 Gb of sequence data and 117 million unique TCR beta sequences from approximately 180 million T cells were reported. Around 330 gigabases of sequencing data and around 85 million unique TCR sequences made up an early release that covered approximately 700 HLA-typed donors. Among the roughly 390 genotyped donors, around 81% belonged to the genetic ancestry cluster associated with self-reported Caucasian donors. The study aimed to test whether cataloging public T cell receptors could reveal signatures of past pathogen exposure. The T cell repertoires of some 700 subjects were profiled by immunosequencing and related to cytomegalovirus serostatus. Along with the approximately 620-subject first cohort, a separate validation cohort of over a hundred different subjects was used. High-throughput TCR immunosequencing, statistical association of individual TCRs with disease status, and machine learning were combined to predict cytomegalovirus infection status. A later analysis re-examined previously published TCR beta repertoires from just over 650 donors and added high-resolution HLA genotyping to investigate patterns of TCR occurrence. The later analysis used no new phenotypic data to find candidate immune exposures, relying instead on TCR beta sequences and their occurrence across donors. In an earlier analysis of a few hundred of the donors, high-throughput TCR beta sequencing was used to judge whether each TCR beta V gene segment behaved as functional or pseudogenic. Donor age, sex, ethnicity and CMV serostatus were collected together with the repertoire data. Genome-wide SNP genotypes for about 55% of the 666 donors were used in a later genetic analysis, which treated that subset as a discovery cohort. All discovery cohort repertoires had been generated on a single sequencing platform. HLA typing included class I and class II loci at four-digit resolution. The number of donors typed differed by locus, with roughly 620-640 for A, B, C, DRB1 and DQB1, approximately 500 for DQA1, some 570 for DPA1, and some 470 for DPB1. Because of strong linkage in the cohort, four to six DR-DQ haplotypes were treated as single units for association and clustering. Across approximately 400 genotyped donors of the cohort, an average of roughly 250,000 unique TCR beta nucleotide sequences per donor were sequenced, and approximately 17% of those sequences were non-productive.

The study at large found these results: A further reported finding was that TCR beta sequences accurately predicted the HLA-A and HLA-B alleles for most subjects in the first cohort. Several of the top co-occurrence clusters appeared to be linked to parvovirus B19, influenza, CMV and Epstein-Barr virus, according to a later analysis. Some IMGT-functional V segments, including TRBV6-2 and TRBV6-3, could not be told apart with the 87-base-pair reads, so those segments were excluded. A later genetic analysis associated a missense DCLRE1C variant with V-gene and J-gene trimming of TCR beta chains, and an independent cohort replicated the association. Across donors, most TCR sequences were observed very rarely, whereas some public TCRs were present in many individuals. An earlier analysis of approximately 600 of the donors showed that most TCR beta V segments appeared in productive rearrangements either about 87% or about 30% of the time, which broadly matched IMGT annotations. In the study, around 150 TCR beta chains were listed as associated with cytomegalovirus. The sequencing pipeline was judged likely to have produced a cluster of highly shared sequence variants as a technical artifact. At a false discovery rate of 0.05, a later analysis linked 16,951 TCR beta sequences to specific HLA alleles. Approximately 16 rarely observed V segments, including chromosome 9 orphons, were excluded from the earlier analysis of some 590 of the donors because counts were too low. A later analysis found that most CMV-associated TCR beta chains appeared HLA-restricted, with HLA associations seemingly driven largely by CMV exposure. When HLA alleles, especially DR and DQ, strongly co-occurred, TCR associations were difficult to assign to individual alleles. This cohort had only TCR beta chains sequenced, and the lack of alpha or paired-chain data limited which features could be detected. In a later analysis, HLA-associated TCR beta chains showed more clonal expansion and lower generation probabilities than non-associated chains that were equally common. In a later analysis, TCR association rates were found to vary across HLA loci, with the most associated TCRs seen for DRB1 alleles and the fewest for HLA-C alleles. It was suggested by the authors that the approach could potentially be generalized to other disease states and immunological phenotypes. Three of the identified cytomegalovirus-associated TCR beta chains were confirmed in vitro to be specific for cytomegalovirus antigens. A later genetic analysis reported fewer N-insertions in productive TCRs among donors in an Asian-associated ancestry cluster than the roughly 620-donor mean. Linkage disequilibrium might explain the correlated functional status among segregating V segments, but an unknown experimental factor could not be excluded. The classifier was reported to diagnose cytomegalovirus status with high specificity and sensitivity in both the original and validation cohorts. Immune exposure information for the cohort was limited to CMV serostatus. HLA typing was unavailable for some donors at each locus, so association tests used only the typed subset. Roughly uniform sequencing depth across donors was assumed in presence/absence analyses, although this assumption may not hold.

Library preparation used the immunoSEQ multiplex PCR assay. For the multiplex PCR, a mixture combining 60 forward primers for TCR Vbeta segments and 13 reverse primers for TCR Jbeta segments was used. The CDR3 region of rearranged TCR beta genes was amplified from genomic DNA with a multiplex PCR assay. Amplified TCR beta libraries were sequenced as 87-base-pair reads on the Illumina HiSeq System. Turning to the authors' computational methods: Across the 666 repertoires, a later analysis counted 60 million to 90 million unique TCR beta chains, 9 million to 14 million of which were shared by at least two donors. To remove PCR and sequencing errors, raw reads were error-corrected and collapsed into unique sequences using a nearest-neighbor algorithm that merged closely related sequences. To assign V, D and J gene segments, CDR3 sequences were aligned to IMGT reference sequences. For a sequence to be retained, a match of at least six nucleotides was required to both a V gene segment and a J gene segment. Rearrangements were called productive when the CDR3 lacked stop codons and stayed in frame with V and J; all others were non-productive. Following IMGT convention, CDR3 was defined as the stretch from the second conserved V-encoded cysteine to the conserved J-encoded phenylalanine. The earlier analysis of about 610 of the donors excluded any sequence lacking an unambiguous match to a single V gene segment. In an earlier analysis of approximately 550 of the donors, V segments were called functional above 56.7% productive rearrangements and were called segregating when the between-donor standard deviation exceeded 5%. A statistical classification framework was built for diagnosing cytomegalovirus status from the catalog of TCR beta chain sequences. A later analysis assigned V and J genes by comparing TCR nucleotide sequences with IMGT/GENE-DB human TR gene sequences. The TCRdist pipeline was used in a later analysis to assign CDR3 sequences and most-parsimonious VDJ recombination scenarios. In a later analysis, each TCR beta chain was defined by its CDR3 amino acid sequence together with its V-gene family, and reads without a unique V-gene family were excluded. A later analysis removed several hundred highly shared, low-generation-probability nucleotide sequences to deal with suspected cross-contamination and a sequencing artifact. In a later analysis, a clonal expansion index was calculated for each public chain from normalized within-repertoire ranks of inferred template counts. In a later analysis, generation probabilities were computed using a VDJ recombination model fitted to out-of-frame rearrangements, and the results were checked against IGoR. Hypergeometric tests were used in a later analysis to score TCR-TCR, TCR-HLA and TCR-CMV co-occurrence, with a repertoire-size bias correction applied to the TCR pairs. In a later analysis, false discovery rates were estimated by permuting HLA or CMV assignments 20 times. In a later analysis, co-occurring TCRs were grouped using DBSCAN, and TCRdist sequence similarity was added for clustering within HLA-allele-positive subsets. Repertoires with fewer than 30,000 or more than 120,000 public chains, plus five repertoires with anomalous nucleotide sharing, were excluded from co-occurrence clustering. TCRdb retrieved this table from immuneACCESS and kept in-frame rearrangements only. Not all clones are present; in checked studies, unresolved V genes account for under half, and no reason is known for the remainder. From that table come the V and J calls and clone size; the DNA was used to work out D and trimming. The table for this sample lists over 100,000 clones; roughly 83% of them were counted only once. 2.5% to 3.5% of the sample belongs to the ten largest clones.

In total, 630 or so healthy bone marrow donors made up the cohort. At the time of sampling, every cohort member was nominally healthy, though immune exposures that went unrecorded were likely present. The donor tested CMV seropositive and was one of the 289 seropositive cohort members. Every donor gave a peripheral blood sample, and the peripheral blood mononuclear cells from that sample were used for TCR beta sequencing. Genomic DNA was extracted from the blood cell samples with the Qiagen DNeasy Blood Extraction Kit. To note about this clone: It has no known antigen specificity. It has no much larger one-base neighbor in the sample; base qualities were not kept.

CDR3 length: 12 amino acids, cysteine to phenylalanine. CDR3 DNA only is kept here, 36 bases in frame from base 1. V drops 1 base and J drops 11 bases, leaving 11 bases in between. CDR1 and CDR2 are read off the germline V gene (reference sequence) as SEHNR and FQNEAQ. The chain joins TRBV7-9 to TRBJ1-1, with the identity of the D gene unclear. What was sequenced was PBMCs. The origin of this receptor is a woman younger than 35 in good health and CMV-seropositive. The bases are TGTGCCAGCAGCTTAGTAGTCCCGGAGGCTTTCTTT. This encodes CASSLVVPEAFF.